This T cell receptor beta chain came from a study of post-analysis software for immune sequencing data. The CDR3 extends over 15 amino acids. Looked up from germline, CDR1 is DFQATT and CDR2 is SNEGSKA (reference sequence). Study-wide results and limits: Four or five TRBV segments (TRBV5-6, TRBV5-1 and TRBV20-1 among them) occurred more frequently in patients than in controls.

This clonotype has a handful of counts. Antigen: not known. TCR beta cDNA libraries had unique molecular identifiers. TCRdb recomputed calls from the PCR reads with MiXCR, one row per CDR3 protein. The profile shows fewer than 600,000 distinct CDR3 sequences, roughly 45% of them singletons. This sequence originates from a girl aged 10 to 17 with multiple sclerosis. The sequencing input was blood. The chain links TRBV20-1 to TRBJ2-5; 11 positions agree with TRBD2. The DNA end is a closer match to TRBJ2-7, so the J assignment may be wrong. CDR3 amino acids: CSARDPAGLADEQYF. The DNA for the CDR3 is TGCAGTGCTAGAGACCCAGCGGGACTAGCGGACGAGCAGTACTTC.